This T cell receptor beta chain was retrieved from a study of vaccination and CD4 T cells after COVID-19. Findings and limits, study-wide: Researchers report that a median approximately 86% of reactive clones in convalescent patients surfaced only post-vaccination.

Treatment meaning: approximately 10-day PBMC culture with coronavirus spike peptide pools or control peptides (ViraFEST assay). Expanded clonotypes were found by TCR sequencing after peptide-pool stimulation (ViraFEST). Cultures of PBMCs, a few million per well, were set up with approximately 10 IU/ml IL-2 and 10 ug/ml peptide pools. The Oncomine TCR Beta short-read assay sequenced DNA from cultured CD4+ T cells. The template was genomic DNA from cultured CD4+ T cells. Each CDR3 protein gets one entry after TCRdb re-called the PCR reads with MiXCR. The repertoire holds almost 20,000 distinct CDR3 sequences, with 55% as singletons. In the case of this clonotype: Its target is not known.

Germline trimming cut 2 bases from V and 4 bases from J; bases unmatched to any gene: 4. CDR1 and CDR2 from the germline V gene are SNHLY and FYNNEI. CDR3 size: 14 residues. V and J are TRBV2 and TRBJ2-7; 8 bases line up with TRBD1. Material for sequencing was CD4+ T cells from blood, cultured in vitro. The clonotype was recovered from a human donor who had recovered from COVID-19. CDR3 bases: TGTGCCAGCAGTGAACAGACAGGGGAGTACGAGCAGTACTTC. Protein: CASSEQTGEYEQYF.